The T cell receptor beta chain under discussion was sequenced for a study of beta chain features in type 1 diabetes. Between the trimmed V and J ends, which lost 6 bases and 7 bases, there was a span of 7 bases. The CDR3 is 10 amino acids. Germline V gives CDR1 DFQATT, CDR2 SNEGSKA (reference sequence). The authors reverse transcribed all of the isolated RNA, so sequencing captured expressed TCRB transcripts. Assay used: immunoSEQ multiplex PCR; TCRdb lists only in-frame clones, some missing. The profile covers under 550,000 clones, with roughly 10% appearing a single time and 0.035% to 0.05% taken by the ten largest.

Sequencing was carried out using naive CD4+ T cells from blood. This receptor was obtained from a woman aged 18-30 years in good health. V and J are TRBV20-1 and TRBJ2-1; a possible D gene is TRBD2 (6 bases). CDR3 sequence reads: CSAEGNEQFF. The CDR3, as DNA: TGCAGTGCGGAGGGGAATGAGCAGTTCTTC.